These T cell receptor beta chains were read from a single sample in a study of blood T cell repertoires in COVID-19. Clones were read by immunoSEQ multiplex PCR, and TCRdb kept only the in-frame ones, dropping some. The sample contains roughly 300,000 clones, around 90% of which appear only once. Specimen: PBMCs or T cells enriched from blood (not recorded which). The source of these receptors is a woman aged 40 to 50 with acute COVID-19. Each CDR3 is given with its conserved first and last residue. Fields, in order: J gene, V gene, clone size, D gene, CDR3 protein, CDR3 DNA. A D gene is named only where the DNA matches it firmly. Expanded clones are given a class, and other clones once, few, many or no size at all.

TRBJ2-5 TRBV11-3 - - CASSLAGETQETQYF TGTGCCAGCAGCTTAGCGGGAGAGACCCAAGAGACCCAGTACTTC
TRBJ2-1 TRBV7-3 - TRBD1 CASSVGTVGSDEQFF TGTGCCAGCAGCGTTGGGACAGTGGGGTCGGATGAGCAGTTCTTC
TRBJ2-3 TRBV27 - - CASSDSGTDTQYF TGTGCCAGCTCCGATAGCGGTACAGATACGCAGTATTTT
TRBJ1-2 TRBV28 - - CASSLSVYGYTF TGTGCCAGCAGTTTATCGGTCTATGGCTACACCTTC
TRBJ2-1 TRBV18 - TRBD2 CASSPRLAGSYNEQFF TGTGCCAGCTCACCCCGACTAGCGGGAAGCTACAATGAGCAGTTCTTC
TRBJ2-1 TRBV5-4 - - CASSRRATSYNEQFF TGTGCCAGCAGCCGGAGGGCTACCTCCTACAATGAGCAGTTCTTC
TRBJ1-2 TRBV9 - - CASSLRQASGYTF TGTGCCAGCAGCCTGAGACAGGCTTCGGGCTACACCTTC
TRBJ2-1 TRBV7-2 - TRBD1 CASSRSPQGEQFF TGTGCCAGCAGCCGGTCCCCACAGGGGGAGCAGTTCTTC
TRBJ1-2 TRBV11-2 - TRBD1 CASSLTNRGEGGYTF TGTGCCAGCAGCTTAACTAACAGGGGGGAAGGCGGCTACACCTTC
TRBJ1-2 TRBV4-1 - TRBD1 CASSQLRQGTGYTF TGCGCCAGCAGCCAACTGAGACAGGGCACTGGCTACACCTTC
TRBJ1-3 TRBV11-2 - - CASSHLGGGNTIYF TGTGCCAGCAGCCACTTGGGGGGAGGAAACACCATATATTTT
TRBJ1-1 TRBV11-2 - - CASSQGQLNTEAFF TGTGCCAGCAGCCAAGGACAGTTGAACACTGAAGCTTTCTTT
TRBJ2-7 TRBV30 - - CAWSESYGSLYF TGTGCCTGGAGTGAGTCCTACGGGTCCTTGTACTTC
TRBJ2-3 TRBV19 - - CASSLTPGLYTQYF TGTGCCAGTAGCCTGACCCCCGGACTGTATACGCAGTATTTT
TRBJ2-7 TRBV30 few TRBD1 CAWTTGTGADEQYF TGTGCCTGGACCACCGGGACAGGGGCGGACGAGCAGTACTTC
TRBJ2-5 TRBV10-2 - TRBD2 CASSERGLAGNVTQYF TGCGCCAGCAGTGAGCGTGGACTAGCGGGGAATGTGACCCAGTACTTC
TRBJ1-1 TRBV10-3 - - CAISGRGGDTEAFF TGTGCCATCAGTGGACGGGGGGGAGATACTGAAGCTTTCTTT
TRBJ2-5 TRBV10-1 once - CAPCPLAGETQYF TGCGCCCCCTGCCCCCTAGCCGGGGAGACCCAGTACTTC
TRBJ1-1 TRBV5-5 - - CASTKTSTEAFF TGTGCCAGCACCAAAACAAGCACTGAAGCTTTCTTT
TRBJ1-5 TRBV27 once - CASPEGGHSNQPQHF TGTGCCAGTCCCGAGGGTGGCCATAGCAATCAGCCCCAGCATTTT
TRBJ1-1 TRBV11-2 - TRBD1 CASSQTGANTEAFF TGTGCCAGCAGCCAAACAGGGGCAAACACTGAAGCTTTCTTT
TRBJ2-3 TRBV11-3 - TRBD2 CASSLDLVAGVDTQYF TGTGCCAGCAGCTTAGATCTTGTAGCGGGAGTAGATACGCAGTATTTT
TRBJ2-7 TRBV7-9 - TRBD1 CASSLSSPGQGPNSYEQYF TGTGCCAGCAGCTTATCGTCCCCGGGACAGGGCCCGAACTCCTACGAGCAGTACTTC
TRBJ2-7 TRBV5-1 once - CASSLGDIPYEQYF TGCGCCAGCAGCTTGGGGGACATCCCTTACGAGCAGTACTTC
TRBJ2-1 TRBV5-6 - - CASSLIRGEQFF TGTGCCAGCAGCTTGATTAGAGGTGAGCAGTTCTTC
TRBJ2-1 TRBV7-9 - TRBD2 CASSLGRLAGVREQFF TGTGCCAGCAGCTTAGGGCGGCTAGCGGGGGTAAGAGAGCAGTTCTTC
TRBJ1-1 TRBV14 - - CASSRPGFTEAFF TGTGCCAGCAGCCGGCCGGGGTTCACTGAAGCTTTCTTT
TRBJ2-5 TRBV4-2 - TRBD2 CASSQDPGLAGTSETQYF TGTGCCAGCAGCCAAGACCCCGGACTAGCGGGAACGTCAGAGACCCAGTACTTC
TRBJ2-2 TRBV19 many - CATPDGAGELFF TGTGCCACCCCCGACGGGGCCGGGGAGCTGTTTTTT
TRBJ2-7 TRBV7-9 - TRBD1 CASSLQGTGGYEQYF TGTGCCAGCAGCTTACAGGGGACAGGGGGCTACGAGCAGTACTTC
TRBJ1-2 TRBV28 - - CASSLPGAYGYTF TGTGCCAGCAGTTTACCAGGGGCCTATGGCTACACCTTC
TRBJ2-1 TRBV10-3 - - CAISLTKNNEQFF TGTGCCATCAGTCTAACCAAAAATAATGAGCAGTTCTTC
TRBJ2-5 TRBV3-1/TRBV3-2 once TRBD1 CASSQDTQAGGRETQYF TGTGCCAGCAGCCAAGATACTCAAGCAGGGGGCAGAGAGACCCAGTACTTC
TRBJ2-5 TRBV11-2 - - CASSLDTGTQYF TGTGCCAGCAGCTTAGATACGGGGACCCAGTACTTC
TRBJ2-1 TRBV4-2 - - CASSQDLASYNEQFF TGTGCCAGCAGCCAAGATCTTGCCAGCTACAATGAGCAGTTCTTC
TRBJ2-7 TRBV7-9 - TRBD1 CASSLVQGVDEQYF TGTGCCAGCAGCTTAGTACAGGGGGTCGACGAGCAGTACTTC
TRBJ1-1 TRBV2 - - CASSEARQQNTEAFF TGTGCCAGCAGTGAAGCGAGACAGCAGAACACTGAAGCTTTCTTT
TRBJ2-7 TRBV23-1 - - CASSHRTIYEQYF TGCGCCAGCAGTCACCGGACTATCTACGAGCAGTACTTC
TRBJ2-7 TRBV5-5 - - CASSQGHIPSYEQYF TGTGCCAGCAGCCAGGGACACATCCCCTCCTACGAGCAGTACTTC
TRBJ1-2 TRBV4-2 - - CASSQDPLPQYYTF TGTGCCAGCAGCCAAGACCCCCTCCCCCAGTACTACACCTTC
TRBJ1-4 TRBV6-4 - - CANFGEKLFF TGTGCCAATTTCGGTGAAAAACTGTTTTTT
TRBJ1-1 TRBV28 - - CASSVDRQMNTEAFF TGTGCCAGCAGTGTAGACAGGCAGATGAACACTGAAGCTTTCTTT
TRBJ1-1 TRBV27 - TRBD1 CASSLESGQRRGRTEAFF TGTGCCAGCAGTCTCGAGTCGGGACAGCGCAGGGGTCGCACTGAAGCTTTCTTT
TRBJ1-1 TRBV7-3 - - CASRRDMNTEAFF TGTGCCAGCAGGCGCGACATGAACACTGAAGCTTTCTTT
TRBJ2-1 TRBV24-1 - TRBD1 CATKGVRDRVDNEQFF TGTGCCACCAAGGGAGTCCGGGACAGGGTGGACAATGAGCAGTTCTTC